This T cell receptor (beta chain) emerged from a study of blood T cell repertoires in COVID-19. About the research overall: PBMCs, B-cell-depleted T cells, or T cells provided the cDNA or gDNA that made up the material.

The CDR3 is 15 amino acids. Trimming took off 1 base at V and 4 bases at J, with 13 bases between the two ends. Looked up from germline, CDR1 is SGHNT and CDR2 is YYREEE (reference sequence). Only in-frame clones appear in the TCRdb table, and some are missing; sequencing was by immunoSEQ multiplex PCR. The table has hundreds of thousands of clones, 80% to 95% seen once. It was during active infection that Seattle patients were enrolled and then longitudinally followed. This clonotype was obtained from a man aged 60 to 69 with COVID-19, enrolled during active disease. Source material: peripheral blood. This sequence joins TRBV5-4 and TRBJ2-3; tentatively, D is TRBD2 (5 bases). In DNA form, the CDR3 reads TGTGCCAGCAGCTTGTATCGTAGAGCGGCAGATACGCAGTATTTT. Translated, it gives CASSLYRRAADTQYF.